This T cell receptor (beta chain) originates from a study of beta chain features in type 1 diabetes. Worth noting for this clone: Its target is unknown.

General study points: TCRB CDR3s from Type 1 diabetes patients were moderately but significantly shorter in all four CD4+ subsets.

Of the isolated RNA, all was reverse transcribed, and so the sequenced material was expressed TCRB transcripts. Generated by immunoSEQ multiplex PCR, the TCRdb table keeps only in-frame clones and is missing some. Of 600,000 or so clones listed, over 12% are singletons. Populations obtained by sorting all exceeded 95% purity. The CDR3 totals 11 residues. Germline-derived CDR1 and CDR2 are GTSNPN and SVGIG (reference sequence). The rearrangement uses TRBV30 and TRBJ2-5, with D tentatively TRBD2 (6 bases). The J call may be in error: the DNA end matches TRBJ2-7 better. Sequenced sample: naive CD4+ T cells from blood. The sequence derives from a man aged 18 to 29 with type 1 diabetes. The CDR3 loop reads CAWSGSYEQYF. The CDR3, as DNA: TGTGCCTGGAGCGGGAGTTACGAGCAGTACTTC.